This T cell receptor (beta chain) is drawn from a study of blood T cell repertoires in COVID-19. Clones were read by immunoSEQ multiplex PCR, and TCRdb kept only the in-frame ones, dropping some. This table holds approximately 270,000 clones, around nine tenths found once. Germline V gives CDR1 KGHSH, CDR2 LQKENI. The CDR3 spans 15 residues. V trimming: 3 bases; J trimming: 3 bases; junction bases outside the gene matches: 4. The V and J genes are TRBV18 and TRBJ2-3; TRBD2 matches 9 bases. Sequenced input: peripheral blood. The clonotype was recovered from a man aged 45-65 years with acute or convalescent COVID-19. Here the CDR3 reads CASSPQAGGTDTQYF. The CDR3, as DNA: TGTGCCAGCTCACCTCAAGCGGGGGGTACAGATACGCAGTATTTT.